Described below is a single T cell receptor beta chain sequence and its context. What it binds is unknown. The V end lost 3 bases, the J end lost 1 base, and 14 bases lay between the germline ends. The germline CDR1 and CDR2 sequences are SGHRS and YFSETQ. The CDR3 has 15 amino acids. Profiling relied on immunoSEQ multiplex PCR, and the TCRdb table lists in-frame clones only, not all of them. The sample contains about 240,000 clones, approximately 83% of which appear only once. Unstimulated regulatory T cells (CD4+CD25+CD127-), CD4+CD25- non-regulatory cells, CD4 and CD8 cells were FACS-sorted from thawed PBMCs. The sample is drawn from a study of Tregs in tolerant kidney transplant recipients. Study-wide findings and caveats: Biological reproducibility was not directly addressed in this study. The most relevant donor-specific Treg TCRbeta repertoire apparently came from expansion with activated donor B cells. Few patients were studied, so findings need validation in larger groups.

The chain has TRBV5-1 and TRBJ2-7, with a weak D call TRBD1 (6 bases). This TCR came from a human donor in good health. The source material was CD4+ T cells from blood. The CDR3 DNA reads TGCGCCAGCAGCTGGACCGGGACACCATCCTACGAGCAGTACTTC. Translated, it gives CASSWTGTPSYEQYF. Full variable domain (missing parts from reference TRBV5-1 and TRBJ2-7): KAGVTQTPRYLIKTRGQQVTLSCSPISGHRSVSWYQQTPGQGLQFLFEYFSETQRNKGNFPGRFSGRQFSNSRSEMNVSTLELGDSALYLCASSWTGTPSYEQYFGPGTRLTVT.